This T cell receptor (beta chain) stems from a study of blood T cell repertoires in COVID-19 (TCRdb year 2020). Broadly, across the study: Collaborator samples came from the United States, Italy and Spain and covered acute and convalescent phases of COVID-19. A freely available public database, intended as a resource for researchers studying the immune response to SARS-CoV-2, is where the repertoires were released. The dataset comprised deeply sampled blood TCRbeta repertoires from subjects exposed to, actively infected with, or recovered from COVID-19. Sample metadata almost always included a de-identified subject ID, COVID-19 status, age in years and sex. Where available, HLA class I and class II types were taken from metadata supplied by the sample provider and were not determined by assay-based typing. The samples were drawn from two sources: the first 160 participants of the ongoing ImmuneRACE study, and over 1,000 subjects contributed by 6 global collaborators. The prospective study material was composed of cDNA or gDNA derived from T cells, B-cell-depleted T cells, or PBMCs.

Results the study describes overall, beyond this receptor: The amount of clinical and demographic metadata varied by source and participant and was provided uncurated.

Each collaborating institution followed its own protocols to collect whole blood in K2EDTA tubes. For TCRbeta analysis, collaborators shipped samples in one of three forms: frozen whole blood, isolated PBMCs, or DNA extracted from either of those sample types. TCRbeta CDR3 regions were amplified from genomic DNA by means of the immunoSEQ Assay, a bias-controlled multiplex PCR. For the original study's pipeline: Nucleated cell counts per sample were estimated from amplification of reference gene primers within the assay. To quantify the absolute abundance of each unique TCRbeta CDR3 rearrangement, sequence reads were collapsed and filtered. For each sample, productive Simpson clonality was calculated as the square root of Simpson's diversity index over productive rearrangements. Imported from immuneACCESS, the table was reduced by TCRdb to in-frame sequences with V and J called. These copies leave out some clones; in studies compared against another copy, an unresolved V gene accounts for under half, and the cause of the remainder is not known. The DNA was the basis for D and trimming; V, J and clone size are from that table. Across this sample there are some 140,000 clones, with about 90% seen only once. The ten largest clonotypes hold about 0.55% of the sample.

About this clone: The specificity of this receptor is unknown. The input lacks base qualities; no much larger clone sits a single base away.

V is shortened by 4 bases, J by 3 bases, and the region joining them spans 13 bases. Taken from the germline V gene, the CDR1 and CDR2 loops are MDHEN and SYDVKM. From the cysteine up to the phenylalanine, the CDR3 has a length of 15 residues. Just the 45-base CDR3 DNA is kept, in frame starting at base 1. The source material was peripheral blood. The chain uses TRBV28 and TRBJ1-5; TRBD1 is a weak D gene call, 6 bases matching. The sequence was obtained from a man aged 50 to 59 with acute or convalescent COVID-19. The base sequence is TGTGCCAGCAGTTCTGGACAGTTTTCCAATCAGCCCCAGCATTTT. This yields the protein CASSSGQFSNQPQHF.